The text below deals with one TCR beta chain. Original methodology: Estimated nucleated cell counts came from reference gene primer amplification. The method was immunoSEQ multiplex PCR; TCRdb's version includes in-frame clones alone and lacks a portion of them. That table is the source of V, J and clone size, and D and trimming were worked out from the DNA. The sample carries under 200,000 clones, 70% to 90% recorded once. This CDR3 is 15 amino acids long. V lost 7 bases to trimming and J lost 2 bases; unmatched junction nucleotides: 9. Germline CDR1 and CDR2: LNHDA and SQIVND (reference sequence). The entry originates in a study of blood T cell repertoires in COVID-19. In the study overall: Samples came from the United States, Italy and Spain, spanning acute and convalescent COVID-19. PBMCs, B-cell-depleted T cells, or T cells were the source of the cDNA or gDNA that made up the material.

This clonotype was obtained from a man aged 60-69 years with active or convalescent COVID-19. The chain joins TRBV19 to TRBJ1-2, with 8 bases lining up with TRBD1. Material: peripheral blood. Here the CDR3 reads CASNPTGVGNYGYTF. The CDR3 nucleotides read TGTGCCAGTAACCCGACAGGGGTAGGAAACTATGGCTACACCTTC.